Below are 9 T cell receptor beta chains sequenced from a single sample in a study of Graves' ophthalmopathy and Graves' hyperthyroidism. The study amplified TCR beta CDR3 regions using RNA transcripts. First-round RT-PCR with HTBI primers preceded a second-round multiplex PCR. In TCRdb, the multiplex PCR reads were re-called with MiXCR into one record per CDR3 protein. The sample holds about 400,000 distinct CDR3 sequences, roughly 14% seen once. The specimen sequenced was peripheral blood. Receptors were obtained from a woman aged 18 to 35 with stable Graves' hyperthyroidism.

This clonotype was recorded at least ten times. The J gene is TRBJ1-2, the V gene TRBV13, with 9 bases that match TRBD1. The CDR3 length is 15 residues. V shed 5 bases and J 4 bases; nucleotides not matched to a gene: 8. In germline, CDR1 is PRHDT, CDR2 FYEKMQ (reference sequence). The CDR3 here is CASSPPDRGFYGYTF. The CDR3 nucleotides are TGTGCCAGCAGCCCTCCCGACAGGGGGTTCTATGGCTACACCTTC.

The table lists this clonotype with a few counts. The genes are TRBV11-2 and TRBJ2-4, with 10 bases that match TRBD1. Germline V gene lookup returns CDR1 SGHAT and CDR2 FQNNGV. Germline trimming cut 5 bases from V and 3 bases from J; bases unmatched to any gene: 10. CDR3 length: 17 residues. Here the CDR3 DNA reads TGTGCCAGCAGCCTTTACCGGGACAGGGGCGTCAAAAACATTCAGTACTTC. Translation: CASSLYRDRGVKNIQYF.

V gene TRBV9 combines with J gene TRBJ2-7; 12 bases map to TRBD2. Germline lookup yields CDR1 SGDLS and CDR2 YYNGEE. Losses at the gene ends were 0 bases for V and 5 bases for J; bases not matched to a gene: 3. The CDR3 runs 15 residues. Written as DNA, the CDR3 is TGTGCCAGCAGCGTAGACCTAGCGGGGGGGCACGAGCAGTACTTC. This translates into CASSVDLAGGHEQYF.

This chain connects TRBV3-1 to TRBJ2-7, with 8 bases identical to TRBD1. Germline values: CDR1 LGHDT, CDR2 YNNKEL (reference sequence). This CDR3 is 16 amino acids long. Unmatched junction bases numbered 12, after V lost 4 bases and J lost 4 bases. This chain's CDR3 is CASSPRPGQGSYEQYF. For the CDR3, the DNA is TGTGCCAGCAGCCCAAGACCCGGACAGGGTTCTTACGAGCAGTACTTC.

This clonotype was picked up many times. The V gene is TRBV5-1, the J gene TRBJ2-7; 9 bases fit TRBD2. CDR3 length equals 16 residues. The germline V gene encodes CDR1 SGHRS and CDR2 YFSETQ. The V gene end was trimmed by 4 bases and the J gene end by 2 bases; junction bases not matched to a gene: 10. CDR3: CASSTSTAGGTYEQYF. As DNA, the CDR3 is TGCGCCAGCAGCACCTCGACAGCGGGGGGTACCTACGAGCAGTACTTC.

This clonotype was seen ten or more times. The V gene is TRBV6-5, the J gene TRBJ1-2, with a weak D call TRBD1 (5 bases). V was trimmed by 0 bases and J by 2 bases, leaving 10 bases between them. CDR1 and CDR2 (germline): MNHEY, SVGAGI. This CDR3 comprises 15 residues. The CDR3 spells CASSYSPGQNYGYTF. The CDR3, as DNA: TGTGCCAGCAGTTACTCGCCGGGGCAGAACTATGGCTACACCTTC.

This clonotype has ten or more counts. The V call is TRBV19, the J call TRBJ1-1; D is unclear. V was shortened by 10 bases and J by 7 bases, with 19 bases between the two germline ends. Germline assignment: CDR1 LNHDA and CDR2 SQIVND (reference sequence). This CDR3 spans 13 amino acids. CDR3 residues: CATNIGHSFEAFF. The CDR3 DNA reads as TGTGCCACCAATATCGGGCATAGCTTTGAAGCTTTCTTT.

This clonotype was seen many times. The V gene is TRBV7-9, the J gene TRBJ1-1, with unresolved D. Deletions cut 5 bases from V and 7 bases from J, with 11 bases between. CDR3 length: 12 amino acids. Germline CDR1 and CDR2: SEHNR and FQNEAQ (reference sequence). DNA of the CDR3: TGTGCCAGCAGCGCGAGCCCGCGTGAAGCTTTCTTT. The encoded protein is CASSASPREAFF.

V usage is TRBV12-3 or TRBV12-4 and J usage is TRBJ1-5; 9 nucleotides align to TRBD1. Losses at the gene ends were 0 bases for V and 9 bases for J; bases not matched to a gene: 6. CDR3 size: 15 residues. CDR3 sequence (DNA): TGTGCCAGCAGTTTAGCGGGACAGGGCCGATGGCCCCAGCATTTT. Its protein is CASSLAGQGRWPQHF.